The 30 T cell receptor beta chains given below trace back to one sample, sequenced in a study of somatic mutations in cytotoxic T cells in rheumatoid arthritis. Only in-frame clones appear in the TCRdb table, and some are missing; sequencing was by immunoSEQ multiplex PCR. In the table there are about 18,000 clones, around 67% of which are singletons. Input material: CD8+ T cells sorted from blood. Receptors were obtained from an older woman in good health.

The CDR3 reads CASRAGTGGYEQYF. Here the CDR3 DNA reads TGTGCCAGCAGGGCGGGGACAGGGGGCTACGAGCAGTACTTC. The chain carries TRBV6-1 and TRBJ2-7; 11 bases map to TRBD1. This CDR3 contains 14 residues. CDR1 is MNHNS and CDR2 is SASEGT in the germline V gene. Unmatched junction bases numbered 4, after V lost 6 bases and J lost 3 bases.

This chain uses TRBV7-8 with TRBJ2-1; a possible D gene is TRBD2 (6 bases). V was cut by 5 bases and J by 7 bases, with 21 bases left in between. Germline V CDR1 and CDR2: SGHVS, FQNEAQ. The CDR3 length is 16 residues. In DNA, the CDR3 is TGTGCCAGCAGCCCCCACTCGGGGAGGTGGATAAATGAGCAGTTCTTC. Protein sequence: CASSPHSGRWINEQFF.

The chain recombines TRBV6-6 with TRBJ2-1, with 11 bases identical to TRBD2. The CDR3 spans 16 residues. Per the germline V gene, CDR1 is MNHNY and CDR2 is SVGAGI (reference sequence). Trimming at V came to 2 bases and at J to 0 bases, leaving 0 bases not matched to a gene. The CDR3 loop is CASSYTSGSSYNEQFF. The CDR3 DNA sequence: TGTGCCAGCAGTTACACTAGCGGGAGCTCCTACAATGAGCAGTTCTTC.

V is TRBV9 and J is TRBJ1-1; tentative D call: TRBD1 (5 bases). Germline CDR1 and CDR2: SGDLS and YYNGEE. Trimming took 3 bases from V and 7 from J, leaving 10 bases between them. This CDR3 comprises 12 residues. The CDR3 loop reads CASSATDLEAFF. CDR3 sequence (DNA): TGTGCCAGCAGCGCGACAGACCTTGAAGCTTTCTTT.

This clone was seen a few times. This chain links TRBV29-1 with TRBJ1-1; 7 positions agree with TRBD1. Germline trimming cut 5 bases from V and 6 bases from J; bases unmatched to any gene: 6. The CDR3 runs to 12 residues. Germline V gene sequence: CDR1 SQVTM, CDR2 ANQGSEA. CDR3 sequence (DNA): TGCAGCGTTACTACAGGGGACCCTGAAGCTTTCTTT. The encoded protein is CSVTTGDPEAFF.

This chain joins TRBV19 and TRBJ1-2, with D tentatively TRBD1 (5 bases). The germline CDR1 and CDR2 sequences are LNHDA and SQIVND (reference sequence). The CDR3 runs to 12 residues. The germline V and J ends were trimmed by 10 bases and 6 bases, with 15 bases remaining between them. This CDR3 is CATAAGPDGYTF. The CDR3 bases are TGTGCCACCGCGGCAGGGCCGGATGGCTACACCTTC.

The CDR3 DNA is TGTGCCAGCAGGCCCGGGACCCCGGACACCGGGGAGCTGTTTTTT. Amino acids: CASRPGTPDTGELFF. The chain uses TRBV7-9 and TRBJ2-2; D may correspond to TRBD1 or TRBD2 (5 bases each). CDR3 length: 15 amino acids. The germline gives CDR1 SEHNR, CDR2 FQNEAQ (reference sequence). The V gene lost 6 bases and the J gene lost 3 bases, with 14 bases spanning the gap.

This clone came up a few times. The gene calls are TRBV29-1 and TRBJ2-7; D gene unclear. V lost 4 bases to trimming and J lost 2 bases, with 12 bases between them. The CDR3 contains 13 residues. Germline V CDR1 and CDR2: SQVTM, ANQGSEA. The CDR3 region has the DNA TGCAGCGTTGTTGACAAGGAAACCTACGAGCAGTACTTC. This translates into CSVVDKETYEQYF.

The gene calls are TRBV4-1 and TRBJ1-5; D not resolved. The CDR3 consists of 16 residues. Trimming removed 4 bases from V and 11 bases from J, with 24 bases in between. Germline-derived CDR1 and CDR2 are MGHRA and YSYEKL. In DNA form, the CDR3 reads TGCGCCAGCAGCCGAGTGAAGGGAATAGCGGAATCAGCCCAGCATTTT. Translated: CASSRVKGIAESAQHF.

The V call is TRBV7-9, the J call TRBJ2-2, with D hard to call. The germline V gene encodes CDR1 SEHNR and CDR2 FQNEAQ (reference sequence). The CDR3 is 10 amino acids. Trimming removed 3 bases from V and 9 bases from J, with 2 bases in between. CDR3 in DNA: TGTGCCAGCAGCTTGTGGGAGCTGTTTTTT. Translating it yields CASSLWELFF.

The chain combines TRBV10-3 with TRBJ2-1, with D hard to call. V dropped 6 bases and J dropped 4 bases, with 10 bases sitting between them. This CDR3 comprises 13 residues. The germline CDR1 and CDR2 sequences are ENHRY and SYGVKD. CDR3 bases: TGTGCCATCAGAATTAGTTTGTACAATGAGCAGTTCTTC. It is translated as CAIRISLYNEQFF.

The genes are TRBV10-2 and TRBJ1-4, with 8 bases matching TRBD1. Trimming cost V 2 bases and J 4 bases; bases outside gene matches: 0. Germline V gene sequence: CDR1 WSHSY, CDR2 SAAADI. This CDR3 has 14 residues. The CDR3 is CASSEDRGNEKLFF. CDR3 bases: TGCGCCAGCAGTGAGGACAGGGGTAATGAAAAACTGTTTTTT.

This sequence joins TRBV2 and TRBJ1-1, with 8 bases that match TRBD1. This CDR3 spans 15 amino acids. V lost 1 base to trimming and J lost 5 bases; unmatched junction nucleotides: 6. Germline CDR1 is SNHLY and CDR2 is FYNNEI. CDR3 sequence (DNA): TGTGCCAGCAGTGAAGTGCAGGGGGCTAGGACTGAAGCTTTCTTT. Protein product: CASSEVQGARTEAFF.

A single count supports this clone. The rearrangement joins TRBV7-6 to TRBJ2-7; D is possibly TRBD1 or TRBD2 (5 bases each). Per germline, CDR1 SGHVS and CDR2 FNYEAQ. This CDR3 comprises 15 residues. Trimming removed 6 bases from V and 1 base from J, with 16 bases in between. This CDR3 is CASSSNRDRSYEQYF. CDR3 bases: TGTGCCAGCAGTTCAAACCGGGACCGTTCCTACGAGCAGTACTTC.

CDR3 loop: CASSREDTQYF. The DNA of the CDR3 is TGTGCCAGCAGTCGGGAGGATACGCAGTATTTT. The gene calls are TRBV2 and TRBJ2-3; D perhaps matches TRBD2 (6 bases). V was clipped by 5 bases and J by 6 bases, with 6 bases between them. The CDR3 sequence is 11 residues long. Germline-derived CDR1 and CDR2 are SNHLY and FYNNEI.

This clone was seen only a few times. The J gene is TRBJ1-2, the V gene TRBV9; perhaps TRBD1 as D (5 bases). The length of the CDR3 is 13 residues. With 4 bases removed from V and 2 bases from J, the gap between germline ends came to 9 bases. The germline CDR1 and CDR2 sequences are SGDLS and YYNGEE. The CDR3 DNA is TGTGCCAGCAGCCCGGAGGGGAACTATGGCTACACCTTC. It is translated as CASSPEGNYGYTF.

This clone has more than one count but fewer than ten. The chain links TRBV19 to TRBJ2-7; D call uncertain. This CDR3 contains 11 residues. Germline V CDR1 and CDR2: LNHDA, SQIVND (reference sequence). The ends were cut back, 4 bases at V and 3 bases at J, with 4 bases in the middle. Here the CDR3 reads CASSTGYEQYF. Here the CDR3 DNA reads TGTGCCAGTAGTACCGGCTACGAGCAGTACTTC. The full variable domain, completed using reference TRBV19 and TRBJ2-7, is DGGITQSPKYLFRKEGQNVTLSCEQNLNHDAMYWYRQDPGQGLRLIYYSQIVNDFQKGDIAEGYSVSREKKESFPLTVTSAQKNPTAFYLCASSTGYEQYFGPGTRLTVT.

There are a few counts of this clone. V is TRBV10-2 and J is TRBJ1-1, with TRBD1 identical over 8 bases. The CDR3 has 14 amino acids. The J segment lost 4 bases and the V segment lost 6 bases, leaving 7 bases of the junction unmatched. Germline loops: CDR1 WSHSY, CDR2 SAAADI. CDR3 residues: CASSPTGEATEAFF. CDR3 DNA sequence: TGCGCCAGCAGCCCGACAGGGGAGGCCACTGAAGCTTTCTTT.

V gene TRBV6-5 combines with J gene TRBJ1-5, with 7 positions matching TRBD1. The J segment lost 3 bases and the V segment lost 0 bases, leaving 2 bases of the junction unmatched. The germline V gene has CDR1 MNHEY and CDR2 SVGAGI. The CDR3 runs to 15 residues. The CDR3 protein is CASSYSTGANQPQHF. Written as DNA, the CDR3 is TGTGCCAGCAGTTACTCAACAGGGGCCAATCAGCCCCAGCATTTT.

The chain carries TRBV13 and TRBJ1-1; a possible D gene is TRBD1 (6 bases). V was shortened by 6 bases and J by 0 bases, with 11 bases between the two germline ends. The CDR3 has 14 residues. Germline V CDR1 and CDR2: PRHDT, FYEKMQ (reference sequence). For the CDR3, the DNA is TGTGCCAGCAGTCGAGGGGGGATGAACACTGAAGCTTTCTTT. It specifies CASSRGGMNTEAFF. Full variable domain (missing parts from reference TRBV13 and TRBJ1-1): AAGVIQSPRHLIKEKRETATLKCYPIPRHDTVYWYQQGPGQDPQFLISFYEKMQSDKGSIPDRFSAQQFSDYHSELNMSSLELGDSALYFCASSRGGMNTEAFFGQGTRLTVV.

This clone is a singleton in its sample. The genes are TRBV13 and TRBJ2-3, with 10 bases aligning to TRBD2. There are 15 residues in the CDR3. Germline trimming cut 5 bases from V and 11 bases from J; bases unmatched to any gene: 13. Germline CDR1 PRHDT, CDR2 FYEKMQ (reference sequence). CDR3: CASSAGTSVRIVQYF. CDR3 in DNA: TGTGCCAGCAGCGCCGGGACTAGCGTAAGGATCGTGCAGTATTTT.

The chain carries TRBV6-6 and TRBJ2-1; weak D call: TRBD1 (6 bases). CDR3 size: 16 residues. Germline V CDR1 and CDR2: MNHNY, SVGAGI (reference sequence). The germline V and J ends were trimmed by 5 bases and 0 bases, with 14 bases remaining between them. CDR3 DNA: TGTGCCAGCAGTCCCCCGGGACACAGCTCCTACAATGAGCAGTTCTTC. Translated, it gives CASSPPGHSSYNEQFF.

The table lists this clone with a few counts. This rearrangement joins TRBV14 to TRBJ2-7, with a weak D call TRBD2 (6 bases). V was trimmed by 10 bases and J by 6 bases, leaving 19 bases between them. Germline values: CDR1 SGHDN, CDR2 FVKESK. CDR3 length: 13 residues. The CDR3 region has the DNA TGTGCCACCTCGCCGCAGATCGGGAGCGAGCAGTACTTC. Amino acids: CATSPQIGSEQYF.

J is TRBJ1-1 and V is TRBV6-1; 10 bases align to TRBD1. V lost 4 bases and J lost 3; bases outside the gene matches: 5. This CDR3 contains 15 residues. Germline V gives CDR1 MNHNS, CDR2 SASEGT. DNA of the CDR3: TGTGCCAGCAGTGCCCGACAGGGGGCCGACACTGAAGCTTTCTTT. Residues: CASSARQGADTEAFF.

The rearrangement links TRBV10-2 to TRBJ2-7; D remains unclear. The CDR3 sequence is 12 residues long. V dropped 6 bases and J dropped 1 base, with 7 bases sitting between them. Germline V gives CDR1 WSHSY, CDR2 SAAADI. The CDR3 loop reads CASSPESYEQYF. In DNA, the CDR3 is TGCGCCAGCAGCCCTGAATCCTACGAGCAGTACTTC.

The rearrangement joins TRBV7-6 to TRBJ1-2; a weak D match, TRBD1 (6 bases). Germline V gives CDR1 SGHVS, CDR2 FNYEAQ. Trimming took 1 base from V and 5 from J, leaving 8 bases between them. The CDR3 extends over 13 amino acids. CDR3 sequence: CASSLGDNYGYTF. The CDR3 nucleotides read TGTGCCAGCAGCTTAGGGGACAATTATGGCTACACCTTC.

This clone was observed a handful of times. Other DNA sequences in this specimen translate into the identical CDR3. This chain joins TRBV7-9 and TRBJ1-1, with D maybe TRBD1 (6 bases). This CDR3 has 14 amino acids. V was clipped by 0 bases and J by 3 bases, with 8 bases between them. The germline V gene has CDR1 SEHNR and CDR2 FQNEAQ (reference sequence). This CDR3 reads CASSLAQGDTEAFF. The CDR3, as DNA: TGTGCCAGCAGCTTAGCACAGGGTGACACTGAAGCTTTCTTT.

CDR3 region: CASREVEAFF. The CDR3 DNA is TGCGCCAGCAGAGAAGTAGAAGCTTTCTTT. The chain recombines TRBV10-2 with TRBJ1-1; no definite D call. Germline loops: CDR1 WSHSY, CDR2 SAAADI. The V gene lost 6 bases and the J gene lost 8 bases, with 7 bases spanning the gap. CDR3 size: 10 residues.

The chain employs TRBV9 and TRBJ2-1; either TRBD1 or TRBD2 may supply D (5 bases each). CDR1 and CDR2 (germline): SGDLS, YYNGEE. V shed 4 bases and J shed 7 bases, with 12 bases lying between them. The CDR3 length is 13 residues. CDR3 nucleotide sequence: TGTGCCAGCAGCACCGGGACCCCTAATGAGCAGTTCTTC. Translated: CASSTGTPNEQFF.

The gene calls are TRBV6-1 and TRBJ2-1; a possible D gene is TRBD1 (5 bases). The CDR3 covers 15 residues. Trimming took 0 bases from V and 6 from J, leaving 12 bases between them. Germline assignment: CDR1 MNHNS and CDR2 SASEGT. CDR3 DNA: TGTGCCAGCAGTGAAGCATTAGGACAAATCAATGAGCAGTTCTTC. It yields the protein CASSEALGQINEQFF.